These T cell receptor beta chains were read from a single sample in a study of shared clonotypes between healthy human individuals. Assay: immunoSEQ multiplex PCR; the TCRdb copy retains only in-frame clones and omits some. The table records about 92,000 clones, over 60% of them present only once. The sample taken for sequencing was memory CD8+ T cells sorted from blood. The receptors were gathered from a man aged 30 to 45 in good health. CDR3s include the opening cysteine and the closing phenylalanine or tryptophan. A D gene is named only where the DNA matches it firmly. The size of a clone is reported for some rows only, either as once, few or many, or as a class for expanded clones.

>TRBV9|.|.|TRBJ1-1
TGTGCCAGCAGCGTTGAGGGTGGGATTGAAGCTTTCTTT
CASSVEGGIEAFF
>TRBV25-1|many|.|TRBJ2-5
TGTGCCAGCACGCCGCTGGGACGGACACAAGAGACCCAGTACTTC
CASTPLGRTQETQYF
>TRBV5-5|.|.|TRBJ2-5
TGTGCCAGCAGCTTGGGGGCGAGGCCCAAAGAGACCCAGTACTTC
CASSLGARPKETQYF
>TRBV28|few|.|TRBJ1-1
TGTGCCAGCAGTTTACTGGGTGGGGGCGGAAACACTGAAGCTTTCTTT
CASSLLGGGGNTEAFF
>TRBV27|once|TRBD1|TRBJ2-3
TGTGCCAGCAGTTTCTCCAGGGGGCGCGGAAGCACAGATACGCAGTATTTT
CASSFSRGRGSTDTQYF
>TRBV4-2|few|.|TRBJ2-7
TGTGCCAGCAGCCAAGAAGGGGCGGCGAGCTCCTACGAGCAGTACTTC
CASSQEGAASSYEQYF
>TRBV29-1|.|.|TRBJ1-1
TGCAGCGTTGTAGACTCTTCCGCTGAAGCTTTCTTT
CSVVDSSAEAFF
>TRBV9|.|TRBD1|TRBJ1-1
TGTGCCAGCAGCGCGTACGGGACAGGGGTTAACACTGAAGCTTTCTTT
CASSAYGTGVNTEAFF
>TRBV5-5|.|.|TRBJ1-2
TGTGCCAGCAGCGACGAGGAACAGGGCTATGGCTACACCTTC
CASSDEEQGYGYTF
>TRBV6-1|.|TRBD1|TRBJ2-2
TGTGCCAGCAGTGAATGGCAGGGGGCTAGCGGGGAGCTGTTTTTT
CASSEWQGASGELFF
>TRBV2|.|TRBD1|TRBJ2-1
TGTGCCAGCAGAGGGACAGGGTACAATGAGCAGTTCTTC
CASRGTGYNEQFF
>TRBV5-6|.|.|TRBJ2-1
TGTGCCAGCAGCAGTACCATGGACTATCTTAGAAATGAGCAGTTCTTC
CASSSTMDYLRNEQFF
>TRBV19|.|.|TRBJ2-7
TGTGCCAGTAGTTTGACACTCTTCTCCTACGAGCAGTACTTC
CASSLTLFSYEQYF
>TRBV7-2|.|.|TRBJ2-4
TGTGCCAGCAGCTTAGACGCTAGATCCATTCAGTACTTC
CASSLDARSIQYF
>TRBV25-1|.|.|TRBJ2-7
TGTGCCAGCAGTCCGAAGAATTACGAGCAGTACTTC
CASSPKNYEQYF
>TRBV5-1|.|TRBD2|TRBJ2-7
TGCGCCAGCAGCTTGCCCAGAGGACTAGCGTTGCCCTACGAGCAGTACTTC
CASSLPRGLALPYEQYF
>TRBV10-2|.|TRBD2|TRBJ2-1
TGCGCCACCAAAATGGGTTTGGGAGCGGGAGGTCTCTCTCAGTGGGGGGAGCAGTTCTTC
CATKMGLGAGGLSQWGEQFF
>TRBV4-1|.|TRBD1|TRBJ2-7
TGCGCCAGCAGCCAAGTGGCAGGGGGAAACGAGCAGTACTTC
CASSQVAGGNEQYF
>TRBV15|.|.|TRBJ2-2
TGTGCCACCAGTAAAGGGAACACCGGGGAGCTGTTTTTT
CATSKGNTGELFF
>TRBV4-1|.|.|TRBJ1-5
TGCGCCAGCAGCCAAGATGGGATTGGGGAATTTAATCAGCCCCAGCATTTT
CASSQDGIGEFNQPQHF
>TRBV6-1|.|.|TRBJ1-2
TGTGCCAGTCTCTCCAGGACGTTAGATGGCTACACCTTC
CASLSRTLDGYTF
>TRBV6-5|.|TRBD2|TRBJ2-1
TGTGCCAGCAGTTACTCGGGGACTAGTCACGATGAGCAGTTCTTC
CASSYSGTSHDEQFF
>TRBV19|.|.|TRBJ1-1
TGTGCCAGTAGCCAAGGCGGGGGCCCCACTGAAGCTTTCTTT
CASSQGGGPTEAFF
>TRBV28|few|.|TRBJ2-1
TGTGCCAGCAGTTACCCAGGAGCTTACAATGAGCAGTTCTTC
CASSYPGAYNEQFF
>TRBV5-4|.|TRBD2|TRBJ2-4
TGTGCCAGCAGCTTGGAGCGGGAGGCAGGAAACATTCAGTACTTC
CASSLEREAGNIQYF
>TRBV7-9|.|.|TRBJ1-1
TGTGCCAGCAGCTTAGGCTTTACTGAAGCTTTCTTT
CASSLGFTEAFF
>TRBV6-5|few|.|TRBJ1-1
TGTGCCAGCAGGGACCCGAACACTGAAGCTTTCTTT
CASRDPNTEAFF
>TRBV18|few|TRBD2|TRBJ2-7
TGTGCCAGCTCACCAACTAGCGACTACGAGCAGTACTTC
CASSPTSDYEQYF
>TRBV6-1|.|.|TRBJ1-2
TGTGCCAGCAGTGAAGGCGGAACGGCCATGGGCTACACCTTC
CASSEGGTAMGYTF
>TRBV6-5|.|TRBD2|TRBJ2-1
TGTGCCAGCAGTCGGACTAGCGGCAATGAGCAGTTCTTC
CASSRTSGNEQFF
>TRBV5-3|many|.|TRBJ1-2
TGTGCCAGCAGTTCGACAGCGTCTAACTATGGCTACACCTTC
CASSSTASNYGYTF
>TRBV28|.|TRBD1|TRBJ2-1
TGTGCCAGCAGTCTAACCGGGACAGGTTTAAATGAGCAGTTCTTC
CASSLTGTGLNEQFF
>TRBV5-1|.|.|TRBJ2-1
TGCGCCAGTAATTCGCGAGGCACCTACAATGAGCAGTTCTTC
CASNSRGTYNEQFF